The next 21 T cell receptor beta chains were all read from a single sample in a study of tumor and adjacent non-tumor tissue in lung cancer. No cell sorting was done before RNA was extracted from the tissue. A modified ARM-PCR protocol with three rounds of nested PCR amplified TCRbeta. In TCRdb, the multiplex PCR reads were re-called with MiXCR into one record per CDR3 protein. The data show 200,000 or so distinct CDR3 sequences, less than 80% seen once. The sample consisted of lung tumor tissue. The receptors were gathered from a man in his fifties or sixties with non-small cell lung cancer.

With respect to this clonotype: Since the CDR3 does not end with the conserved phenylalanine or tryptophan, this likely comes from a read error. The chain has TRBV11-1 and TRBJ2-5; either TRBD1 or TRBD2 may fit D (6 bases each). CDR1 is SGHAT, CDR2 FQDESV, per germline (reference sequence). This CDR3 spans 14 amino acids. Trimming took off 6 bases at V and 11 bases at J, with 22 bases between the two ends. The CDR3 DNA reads TGTGCCAGCAGGATGGAGGTTGGGGCGGGGACACAGTACTAC. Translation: CASRMEVGAGTQYY.

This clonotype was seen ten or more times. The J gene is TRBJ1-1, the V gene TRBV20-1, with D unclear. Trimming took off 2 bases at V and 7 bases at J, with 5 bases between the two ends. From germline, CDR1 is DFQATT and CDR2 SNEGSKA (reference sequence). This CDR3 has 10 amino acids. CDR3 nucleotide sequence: TGCAGTGCTAGATGGGGTGAAGCTTTCTTT. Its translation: CSARWGEAFF.

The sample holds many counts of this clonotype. The CDR3 loop reads CSINPGGGYTF. CDR3 in DNA: TGCAGCATAAACCCGGGGGGCGGCTACACCTTC. The chain has TRBV29-1 and TRBJ1-2; TRBD1 is a possible D gene (6 bases). Between the trimmed V and J ends, which lost 8 bases and 8 bases, there was a span of 15 bases. From germline, CDR1 is SQVTM and CDR2 ANQGSEA. CDR3 length: 11 residues.

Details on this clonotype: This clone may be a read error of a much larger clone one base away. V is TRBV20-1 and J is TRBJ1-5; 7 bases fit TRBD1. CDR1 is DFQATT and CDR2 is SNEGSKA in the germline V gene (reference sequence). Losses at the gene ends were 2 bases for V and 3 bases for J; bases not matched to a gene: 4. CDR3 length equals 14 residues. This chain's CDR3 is CSARRGQVNQPQHF. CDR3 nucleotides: TGCAGTGCTAGAAGAGGACAGGTCAATCAGCCCCAGCATTTT.

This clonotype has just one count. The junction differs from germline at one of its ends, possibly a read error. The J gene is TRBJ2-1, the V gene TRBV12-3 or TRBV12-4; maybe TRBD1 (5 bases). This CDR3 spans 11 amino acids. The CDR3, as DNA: TGTGCCAGCAGTCCTAGGGGTGAGAAGTTCTTC. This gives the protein CASSPRGEKFF.

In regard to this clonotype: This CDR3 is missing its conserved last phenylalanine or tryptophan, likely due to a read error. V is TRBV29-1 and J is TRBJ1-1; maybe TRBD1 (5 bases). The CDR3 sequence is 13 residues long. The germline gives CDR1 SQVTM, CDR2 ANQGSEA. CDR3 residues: CSVARSQTGQAFY. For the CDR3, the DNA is TGCAGTGTTGCCCGCTCCCAAACAGGTCAAGCTTTCTAT.

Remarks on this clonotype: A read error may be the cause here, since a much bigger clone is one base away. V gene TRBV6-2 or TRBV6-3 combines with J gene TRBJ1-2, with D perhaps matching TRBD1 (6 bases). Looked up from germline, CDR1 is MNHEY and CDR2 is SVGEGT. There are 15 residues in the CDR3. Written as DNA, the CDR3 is TGTGCCGGCAGCCGCCTATGGGACAACATTCTCGGCTACACCTTC. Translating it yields CAGSRLWDNILGYTF.

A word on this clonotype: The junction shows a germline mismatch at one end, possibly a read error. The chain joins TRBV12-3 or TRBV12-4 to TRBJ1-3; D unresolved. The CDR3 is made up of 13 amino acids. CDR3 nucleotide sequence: TGTGCCAGCACCGTTAGATCTGGAAACACTATATATTTT. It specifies CASTVRSGNTIYF.

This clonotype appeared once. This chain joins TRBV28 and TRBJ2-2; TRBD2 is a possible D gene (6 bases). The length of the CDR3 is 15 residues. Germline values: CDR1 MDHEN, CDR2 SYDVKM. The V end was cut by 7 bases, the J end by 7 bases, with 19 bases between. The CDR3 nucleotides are TGTGCCAGCAATTTGCGGGGCGGTTACATCGGGGAGCTGTTTTTT. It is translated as CASNLRGGYIGELFF. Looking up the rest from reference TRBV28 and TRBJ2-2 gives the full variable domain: DVKVTQSSRYLVKRTGEKVFLECVQDMDHENMFWYRQDPGLGLRLIYFSYDVKMKEKGDIPEGYSVSREKKERFSLILESASTNQTSMYLCASNLRGGYIGELFFGEGSRLTVL.

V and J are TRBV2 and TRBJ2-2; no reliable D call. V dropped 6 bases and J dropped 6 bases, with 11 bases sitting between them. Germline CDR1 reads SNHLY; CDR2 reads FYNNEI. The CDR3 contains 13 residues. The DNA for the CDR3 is TGTGCCAGCAGAACCCATGGGGCCGGGGAGCTGTTTTTT. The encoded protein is CASRTHGAGELFF.

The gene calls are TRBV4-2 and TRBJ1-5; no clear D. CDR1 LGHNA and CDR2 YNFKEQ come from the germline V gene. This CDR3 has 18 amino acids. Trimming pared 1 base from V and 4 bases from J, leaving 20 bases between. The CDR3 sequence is CASSQGGEEAIVNQPQHF. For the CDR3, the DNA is TGTGCCAGCAGCCAAGGTGGGGAGGAGGCTATAGTGAATCAGCCCCAGCATTTT.

In DNA form, the CDR3 reads TGCAGTGCTAGATGGGACACAGATACGCAGTATTTT. Protein product: CSARWDTDTQYF. The chain uses TRBV20-1 and TRBJ2-3; D gene unclear. The germline gives CDR1 DFQATT, CDR2 SNEGSKA (reference sequence). The CDR3 consists of 12 residues. The V end lost 2 bases, the J end lost 2 bases, and 5 bases lay between the germline ends.

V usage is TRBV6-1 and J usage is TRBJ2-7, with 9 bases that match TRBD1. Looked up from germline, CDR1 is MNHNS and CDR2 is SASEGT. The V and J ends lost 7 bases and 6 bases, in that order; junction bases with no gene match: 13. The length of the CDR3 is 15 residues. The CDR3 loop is CASILRDRVRSEQYF. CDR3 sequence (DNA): TGTGCCAGCATTCTCCGGGACAGGGTCAGAAGCGAGCAGTACTTC.

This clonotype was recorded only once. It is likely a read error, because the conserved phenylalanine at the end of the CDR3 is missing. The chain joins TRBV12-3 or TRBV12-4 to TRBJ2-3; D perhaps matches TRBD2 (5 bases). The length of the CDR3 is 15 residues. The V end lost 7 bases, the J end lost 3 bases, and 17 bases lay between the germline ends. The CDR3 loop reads CASTSPGIRTDTQYL. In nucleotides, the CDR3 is TGTGCCAGCACGTCCCCCGGGATTAGAACAGATACGCAGTATCTT.

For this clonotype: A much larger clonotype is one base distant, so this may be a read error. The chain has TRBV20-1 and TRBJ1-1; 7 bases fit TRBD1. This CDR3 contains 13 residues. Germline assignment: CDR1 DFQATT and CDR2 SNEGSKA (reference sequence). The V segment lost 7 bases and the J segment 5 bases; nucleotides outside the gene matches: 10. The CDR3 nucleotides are TGCAGTGTTACACAGACAGGGAGAACTGAAGCTTTCTTT. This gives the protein CSVTQTGRTEAFF.

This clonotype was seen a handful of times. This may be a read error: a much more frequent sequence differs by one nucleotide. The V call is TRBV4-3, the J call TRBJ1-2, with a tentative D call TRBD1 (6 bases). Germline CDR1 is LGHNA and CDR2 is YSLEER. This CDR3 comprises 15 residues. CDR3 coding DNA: TGCCCCAGCAGCCAAGAGGGAGGGGGGAACTATGGCTACACCTTC. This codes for CPSSQEGGGNYGYTF.

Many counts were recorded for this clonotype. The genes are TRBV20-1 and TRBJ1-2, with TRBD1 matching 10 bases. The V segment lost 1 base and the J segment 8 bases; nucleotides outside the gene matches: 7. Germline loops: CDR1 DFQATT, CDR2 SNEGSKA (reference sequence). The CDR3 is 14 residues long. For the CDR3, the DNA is TGCAGTGCTAGAGCGAGACAGGGGGCAGGGGGCTACACCTTC. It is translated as CSARARQGAGGYTF.

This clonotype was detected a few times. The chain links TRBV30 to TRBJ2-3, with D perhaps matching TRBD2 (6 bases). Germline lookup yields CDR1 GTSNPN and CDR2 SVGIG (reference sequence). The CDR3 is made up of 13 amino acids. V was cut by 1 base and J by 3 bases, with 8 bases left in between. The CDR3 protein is CAWSGGVTDTQYF. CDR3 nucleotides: TGTGCCTGGAGTGGGGGGGTGACAGATACGCAGTATTTT.

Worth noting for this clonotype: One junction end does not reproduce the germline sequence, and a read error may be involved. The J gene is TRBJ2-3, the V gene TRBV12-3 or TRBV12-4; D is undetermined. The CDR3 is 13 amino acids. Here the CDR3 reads CSSTPVNRDTQYF. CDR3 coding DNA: TGTTCCAGCACCCCCGTTAACAGAGATACGCAGTATTTT.

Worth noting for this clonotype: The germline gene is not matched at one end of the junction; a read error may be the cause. The CDR3 here is CASLMTATSTDTQYF. In nucleotides, the CDR3 is TGTGCCAGCCTCATGACGGCCACTAGCACAGATACGCAATATTTT. V usage is TRBV6-5 and J usage is TRBJ2-3, with TRBD2 as a possible D gene (6 bases). Germline V CDR1 and CDR2: MNHEY, SVGAGI. The CDR3 is 15 amino acids.

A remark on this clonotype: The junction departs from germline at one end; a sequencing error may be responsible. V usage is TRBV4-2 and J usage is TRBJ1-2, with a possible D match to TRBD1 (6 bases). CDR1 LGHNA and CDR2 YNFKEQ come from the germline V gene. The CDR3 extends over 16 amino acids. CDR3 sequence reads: CASSPLAETEGDGYTF. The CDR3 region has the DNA TGTGCCAGCAGCCCCCTTGCGGAGACGGAGGGGGATGGCTATACCTTC.